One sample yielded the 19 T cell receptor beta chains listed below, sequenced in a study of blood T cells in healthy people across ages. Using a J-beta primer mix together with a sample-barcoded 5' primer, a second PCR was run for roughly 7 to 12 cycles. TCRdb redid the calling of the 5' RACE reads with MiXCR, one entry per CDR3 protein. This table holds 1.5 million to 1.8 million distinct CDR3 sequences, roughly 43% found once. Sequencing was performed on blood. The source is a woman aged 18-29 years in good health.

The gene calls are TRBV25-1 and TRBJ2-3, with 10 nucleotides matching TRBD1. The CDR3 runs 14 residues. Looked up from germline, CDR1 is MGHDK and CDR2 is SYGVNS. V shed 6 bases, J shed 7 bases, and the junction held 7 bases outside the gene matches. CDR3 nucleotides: TGTGCCAGCAGACAGACAGGGGGCGAACATACGCAGTATTTT. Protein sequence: CASRQTGGEHTQYF.

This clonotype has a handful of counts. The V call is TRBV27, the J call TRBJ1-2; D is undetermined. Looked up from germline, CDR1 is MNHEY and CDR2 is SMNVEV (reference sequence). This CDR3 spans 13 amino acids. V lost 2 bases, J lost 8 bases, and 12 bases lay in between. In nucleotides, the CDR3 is TGTGCCAGCAGTTTAACTTCCCACGGGGGCTACACCTTC. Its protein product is CASSLTSHGGYTF.

The CDR3 bases are TGTGCCAGCAGTGGACCGGCTAGCTCTGGAAACACCATATATTTT. Translated: CASSGPASSGNTIYF. The chain links TRBV25-1 to TRBJ1-3, with D uncertain. Germline V gene sequence: CDR1 MGHDK, CDR2 SYGVNS. CDR3 length: 15 residues. Trimming removed 4 bases from V and 0 bases from J, with 10 bases in between.

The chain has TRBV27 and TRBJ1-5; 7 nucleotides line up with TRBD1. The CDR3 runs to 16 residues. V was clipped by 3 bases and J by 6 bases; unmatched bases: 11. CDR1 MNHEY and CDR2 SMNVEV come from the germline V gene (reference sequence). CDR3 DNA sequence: TGTGCCAGCAGTTTTCTTGGCAGGGGGACTACTCAGCCCCAGCATTTT. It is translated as CASSFLGRGTTQPQHF.

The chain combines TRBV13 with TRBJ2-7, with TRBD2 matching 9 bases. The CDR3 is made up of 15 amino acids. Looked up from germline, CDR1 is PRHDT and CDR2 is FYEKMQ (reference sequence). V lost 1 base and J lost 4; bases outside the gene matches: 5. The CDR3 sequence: CASSLALAGWYEQYF. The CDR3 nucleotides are TGTGCCAGCAGCTTAGCCCTAGCGGGATGGTACGAGCAGTACTTC.

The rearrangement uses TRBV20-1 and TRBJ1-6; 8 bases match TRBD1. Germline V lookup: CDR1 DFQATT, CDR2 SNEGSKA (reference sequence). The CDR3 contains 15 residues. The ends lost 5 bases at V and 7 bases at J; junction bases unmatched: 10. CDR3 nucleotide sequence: TGCAGTGCTGGAAGAGCCGGGACAGGCAATTCACCCCTCCACTTT. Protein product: CSAGRAGTGNSPLHF.

This CDR3 reads CASSGQFNEQFF. CDR3 nucleotide sequence: TGTGCCAGCAGTGGACAGTTCAATGAGCAGTTCTTC. The chain is built from TRBV28 and TRBJ2-1, with D possibly being TRBD1 (6 bases). CDR1 and CDR2 from the germline V gene are MDHEN and SYDVKM. The V gene lost 5 bases and the J gene lost 6 bases, with 8 bases spanning the gap. CDR3 length: 12 residues.

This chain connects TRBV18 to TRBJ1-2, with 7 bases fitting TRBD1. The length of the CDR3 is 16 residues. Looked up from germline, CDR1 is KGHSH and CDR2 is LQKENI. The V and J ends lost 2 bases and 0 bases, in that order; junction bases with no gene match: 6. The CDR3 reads CASSPKGAISNYGYTF. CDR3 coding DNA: TGTGCCAGCTCACCAAAGGGGGCGATTTCTAACTATGGCTACACCTTC. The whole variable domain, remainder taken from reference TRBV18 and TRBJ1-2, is NAGVMQNPRHLVRRRGQEARLRCSPMKGHSHVYWYRQLPEEGLKFMVYLQKENIIDESGMPKERFSAEFPKEGPSILRIQQVVRGDSAAYFCASSPKGAISNYGYTFGSGTRLTVV.

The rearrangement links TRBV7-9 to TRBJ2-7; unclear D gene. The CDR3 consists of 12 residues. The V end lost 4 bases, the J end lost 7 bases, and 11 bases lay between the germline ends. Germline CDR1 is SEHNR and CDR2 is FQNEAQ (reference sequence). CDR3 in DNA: TGTGCCAGCAGCTCCTACCGCCGAGAGCAGTACTTC. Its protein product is CASSSYRREQYF.

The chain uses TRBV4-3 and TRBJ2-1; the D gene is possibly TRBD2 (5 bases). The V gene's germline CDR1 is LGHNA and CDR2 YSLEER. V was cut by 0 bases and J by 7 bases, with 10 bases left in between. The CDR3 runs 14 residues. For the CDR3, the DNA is TGCGCCAGCAGCCAAGATAATTGGAGGAATGAGCAGTTCTTC. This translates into CASSQDNWRNEQFF.

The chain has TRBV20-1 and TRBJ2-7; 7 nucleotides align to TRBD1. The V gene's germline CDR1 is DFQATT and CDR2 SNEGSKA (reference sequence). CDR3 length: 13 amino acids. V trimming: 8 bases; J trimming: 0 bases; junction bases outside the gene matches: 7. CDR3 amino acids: CSTDRVASYEQYF. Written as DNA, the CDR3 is TGCAGTACAGACAGGGTCGCCTCCTACGAGCAGTACTTC.

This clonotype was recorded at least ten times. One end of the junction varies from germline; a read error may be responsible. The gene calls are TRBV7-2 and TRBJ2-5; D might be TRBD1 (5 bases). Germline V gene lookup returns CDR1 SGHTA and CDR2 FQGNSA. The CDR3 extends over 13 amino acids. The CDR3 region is CASSSGTGETQYF. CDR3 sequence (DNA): TGCGCCAGCAGCTCGGGTACAGGAGAGACCCAGTACTTC.

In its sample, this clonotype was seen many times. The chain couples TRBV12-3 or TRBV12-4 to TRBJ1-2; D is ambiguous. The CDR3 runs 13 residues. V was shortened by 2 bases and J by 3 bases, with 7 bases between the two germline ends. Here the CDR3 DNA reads TGTGCCAGCAGTTTACGGGGTGACTATGGCTACACCTTC. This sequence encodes CASSLRGDYGYTF.

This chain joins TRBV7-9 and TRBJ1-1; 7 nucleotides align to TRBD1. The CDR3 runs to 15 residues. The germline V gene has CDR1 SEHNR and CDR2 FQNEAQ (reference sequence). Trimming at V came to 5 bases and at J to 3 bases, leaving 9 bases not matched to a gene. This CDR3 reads CASSRDRVWDTEAFF. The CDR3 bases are TGTGCCAGCAGCCGAGACAGGGTATGGGACACTGAAGCTTTCTTT.

CDR3 in DNA: TGCAGTGCTAGGGCGTCGGGCCCCTATAATTCACCCCTCCACTTT. Protein product: CSARASGPYNSPLHF. The chain employs TRBV20-1 and TRBJ1-6; D is unclear. The germline CDR1 and CDR2 sequences are DFQATT and SNEGSKA (reference sequence). The CDR3 extends over 15 amino acids. V lost 3 bases to trimming and J lost 2 bases, with 11 bases between them.

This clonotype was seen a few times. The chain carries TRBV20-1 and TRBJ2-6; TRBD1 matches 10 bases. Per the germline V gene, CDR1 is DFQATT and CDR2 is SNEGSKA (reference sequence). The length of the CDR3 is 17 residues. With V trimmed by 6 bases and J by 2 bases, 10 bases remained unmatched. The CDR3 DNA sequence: TGCAGTGCCTTACTAGGGGACAGGGGACCTGGGGCCAACGTCCTGACTTTC. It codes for CSALLGDRGPGANVLTF.

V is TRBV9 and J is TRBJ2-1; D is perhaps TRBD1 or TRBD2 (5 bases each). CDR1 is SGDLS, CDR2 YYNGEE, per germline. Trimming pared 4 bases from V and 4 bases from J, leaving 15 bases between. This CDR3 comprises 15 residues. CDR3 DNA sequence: TGTGCCAGCAGCCGCCAGGGTCCGGGATACAATGAGCAGTTCTTC. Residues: CASSRQGPGYNEQFF. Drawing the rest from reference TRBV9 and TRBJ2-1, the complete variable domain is DSGVTQTPKHLITATGQRVTLRCSPRSGDLSVYWYQQSLDQGLQFLIQYYNGEERAKGNILERFSAQQFPDLHSELNLSSLELGDSALYFCASSRQGPGYNEQFFGPGTRLTVL.

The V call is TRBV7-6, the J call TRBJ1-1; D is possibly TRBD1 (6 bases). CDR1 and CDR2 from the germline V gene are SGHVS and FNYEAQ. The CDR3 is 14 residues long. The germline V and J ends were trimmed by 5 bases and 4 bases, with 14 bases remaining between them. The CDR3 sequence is CASSPWQGSTEAFF. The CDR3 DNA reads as TGTGCCAGCAGCCCATGGCAGGGGAGCACTGAAGCTTTCTTT.

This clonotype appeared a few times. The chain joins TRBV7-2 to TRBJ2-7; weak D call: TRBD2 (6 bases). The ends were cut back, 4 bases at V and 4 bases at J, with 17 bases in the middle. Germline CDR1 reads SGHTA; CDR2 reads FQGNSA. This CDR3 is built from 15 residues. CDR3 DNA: TGTGCCAGCAGCTCTTGGGGCGGGATCACATACGAGCAGTACTTC. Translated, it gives CASSSWGGITYEQYF.